Described below is a single T cell receptor beta chain sequence and its context. One entry per CDR3 protein results from TCRdb running MiXCR on the RT-PCR reads. Counted here are 150,000 to 200,000 distinct CDR3 sequences, 41% occurring once; the ten biggest clones make up 33%. The data stem from a study of patients and donors after allogeneic stem cell transplantation. Sequenced sample: blood, either unsorted or a sorted T cell fraction (not recorded which). The receptor comes from a human donor who was either an allogeneic HSCT recipient or a stem cell or donor lymphocyte infusion donor (not recorded which). It is not recorded whose cells these are; they may come from a transplant donor.

DNA of the CDR3: TGTGCCAGCAGTTTGGATTCCGGGGGCATGCATAATTCACCCCTCCACTTT. This gives the protein CASSLDSGGMHNSPLHF. This sequence joins TRBV28 and TRBJ1-6, with D maybe TRBD1 (6 bases). Trimming stripped 3 bases from V and 5 bases from J, with 17 bases between. The germline gives CDR1 MDHEN, CDR2 SYDVKM. CDR3 size: 17 residues. Full variable domain (outside the CDR3, taken from reference TRBV28 and TRBJ1-6): DVKVTQSSRYLVKRTGEKVFLECVQDMDHENMFWYRQDPGLGLRLIYFSYDVKMKEKGDIPEGYSVSREKKERFSLILESASTNQTSMYLCASSLDSGGMHNSPLHFGNGTRLTVT.